These T cell receptor beta chains were read from a single sample in a study of shared clonotypes between healthy human individuals. Sequenced by immunoSEQ multiplex PCR; TCRdb stores in-frame clones only, minus some. The sample lists roughly 2,500,000 clones; 80% to 95% were seen once. Sequencing was performed on naive CD4+ T cells from PBMCs. The receptors derive from a man aged 18 to 29 in good health. Some clones in this sample may be carry-over from other donors' samples. CDR3s leave out the opening cysteine and the closing phenylalanine or tryptophan. Each record gives: CDR3 protein, clone size, J gene, D gene, V gene. The D gene is left open where the match is weak. Expanded clones get a size class; other rows say once, few or many, or leave the size out.

CDR3aa: ASQAGGVGNQPQH
abundance: NA
j_gene: TRBJ1-5
d_gene: NA
v_gene: TRBV28

CDR3aa: ASRGWGSDTIY
abundance: once
j_gene: TRBJ1-3
d_gene: NA
v_gene: TRBV2

CDR3aa: ASSLDGQTSTDTQY
abundance: NA
j_gene: TRBJ2-3
d_gene: NA
v_gene: TRBV5-1

CDR3aa: ASSPQGNYGYT
abundance: NA
j_gene: TRBJ1-2
d_gene: TRBD1
v_gene: TRBV27

CDR3aa: AGSSTRRNTEAF
abundance: NA
j_gene: TRBJ1-1
d_gene: NA
v_gene: TRBV28

CDR3aa: ASRNRGIGNTEAF
abundance: NA
j_gene: TRBJ1-1
d_gene: TRBD1
v_gene: TRBV28

CDR3aa: ASRTGRYSSLSPAF
abundance: NA
j_gene: TRBJ1-1
d_gene: NA
v_gene: TRBV28

CDR3aa: ATSRTGRRAFYEQY
abundance: NA
j_gene: TRBJ2-7
d_gene: NA
v_gene: TRBV15

CDR3aa: ASRYRGAEAF
abundance: NA
j_gene: TRBJ1-1
d_gene: NA
v_gene: TRBV6-5

CDR3aa: ASSSWDRGNYGYT
abundance: NA
j_gene: TRBJ1-2
d_gene: TRBD1
v_gene: TRBV5-1

CDR3aa: ASRKLAGTYNEQF
abundance: NA
j_gene: TRBJ2-1
d_gene: TRBD2
v_gene: TRBV5-4

CDR3aa: ASSYRSPNMSPLH
abundance: NA
j_gene: TRBJ1-6
d_gene: NA
v_gene: TRBV5-6

CDR3aa: ASSEELGAGYT
abundance: NA
j_gene: TRBJ1-2
d_gene: NA
v_gene: TRBV2

CDR3aa: ASSLGDPDRGDRT
abundance: once
j_gene: TRBJ1-2
d_gene: TRBD1
v_gene: TRBV5-4

CDR3aa: ASSLVAGGEKLF
abundance: NA
j_gene: TRBJ1-4
d_gene: TRBD1
v_gene: TRBV7-6

CDR3aa: ASSRRLADHTQY
abundance: NA
j_gene: TRBJ2-3
d_gene: TRBD2
v_gene: TRBV5-4

CDR3aa: ASSPVGGDSNQPQH
abundance: NA
j_gene: TRBJ1-5
d_gene: NA
v_gene: TRBV18

CDR3aa: ASSRTGTANTEAF
abundance: NA
j_gene: TRBJ1-1
d_gene: NA
v_gene: TRBV19

CDR3aa: ASSLWAETQY
abundance: NA
j_gene: TRBJ2-5
d_gene: NA
v_gene: TRBV7-8

CDR3aa: ASKDRGPNTGELF
abundance: NA
j_gene: TRBJ2-2
d_gene: TRBD1
v_gene: TRBV5-1

CDR3aa: ASSLGQQETQY
abundance: few
j_gene: TRBJ2-5
d_gene: NA
v_gene: TRBV28

CDR3aa: SLKGTSGYNEQF
abundance: NA
j_gene: TRBJ2-1
d_gene: TRBD2
v_gene: TRBV29-1

CDR3aa: ASSQGLAVVYEQY
abundance: NA
j_gene: TRBJ2-7
d_gene: TRBD2
v_gene: TRBV11-2

CDR3aa: ASARDYIYNEQF
abundance: NA
j_gene: TRBJ2-1
d_gene: TRBD2
v_gene: TRBV10-2

CDR3aa: ASSPLGGTETQY
abundance: NA
j_gene: TRBJ2-5
d_gene: TRBD1
v_gene: TRBV9

CDR3aa: ATSRDYQAPYEQY
abundance: once
j_gene: TRBJ2-7
d_gene: NA
v_gene: TRBV15

CDR3aa: ASSSTSGSSYEQY
abundance: NA
j_gene: TRBJ2-7
d_gene: TRBD2
v_gene: TRBV5-5

CDR3aa: ASIPNSNYGYT
abundance: NA
j_gene: TRBJ1-2
d_gene: NA
v_gene: TRBV6-1

CDR3aa: VGRLGMNTEAF
abundance: NA
j_gene: TRBJ1-1
d_gene: NA
v_gene: TRBV11-2

CDR3aa: ASSPGTIGQPQH
abundance: once
j_gene: TRBJ1-5
d_gene: NA
v_gene: TRBV5-6

CDR3aa: ASSQATSGRGGKTQY
abundance: NA
j_gene: TRBJ2-5
d_gene: TRBD2
v_gene: TRBV4-1

CDR3aa: ASSLTAGQEIYEQY
abundance: once
j_gene: TRBJ2-7
d_gene: TRBD1
v_gene: TRBV28

CDR3aa: ASSPPGGSGSSYNEQF
abundance: NA
j_gene: TRBJ2-1
d_gene: NA
v_gene: TRBV18

CDR3aa: ASSDTTARMQPQH
abundance: NA
j_gene: TRBJ1-5
d_gene: NA
v_gene: TRBV2

CDR3aa: ASSEGGETQY
abundance: NA
j_gene: TRBJ2-5
d_gene: NA
v_gene: TRBV7-8

CDR3aa: ASSIMGLSSNEQF
abundance: NA
j_gene: TRBJ2-1
d_gene: TRBD2
v_gene: TRBV4-1

CDR3aa: ASSLEYAYGYT
abundance: NA
j_gene: TRBJ1-2
d_gene: NA
v_gene: TRBV7-3

CDR3aa: ASSLAGGPRGSSYNEQF
abundance: NA
j_gene: TRBJ2-1
d_gene: TRBD2
v_gene: TRBV7-2

CDR3aa: ASSSSTAQY
abundance: NA
j_gene: TRBJ2-7
d_gene: NA
v_gene: TRBV28

CDR3aa: ASSRDRAKNIQY
abundance: NA
j_gene: TRBJ2-4
d_gene: TRBD1
v_gene: TRBV7-9

CDR3aa: ASTLQGGLYEQY
abundance: NA
j_gene: TRBJ2-7
d_gene: TRBD1
v_gene: TRBV6-6

CDR3aa: ASSSPRGLYGYT
abundance: NA
j_gene: TRBJ1-2
d_gene: NA
v_gene: TRBV5-6

CDR3aa: ASSLGLAYNEQF
abundance: NA
j_gene: TRBJ2-1
d_gene: TRBD2
v_gene: TRBV7-8

CDR3aa: ASSIDPDGAGGGTEAF
abundance: once
j_gene: TRBJ1-1
d_gene: TRBD1
v_gene: TRBV19

CDR3aa: ATSRGVSTGNTIY
abundance: NA
j_gene: TRBJ1-3
d_gene: NA
v_gene: TRBV15

CDR3aa: ASSPTRGTSGEETQY
abundance: NA
j_gene: TRBJ2-5
d_gene: TRBD2
v_gene: TRBV28

CDR3aa: ASSPFSGGAWETQY
abundance: NA
j_gene: TRBJ2-5
d_gene: TRBD1
v_gene: TRBV7-2

CDR3aa: ASSWTVGEQY
abundance: NA
j_gene: TRBJ2-7
d_gene: NA
v_gene: TRBV28